This T cell receptor beta chain derives from a study of identical twins. Study observations and caveats: Excess low generation probability was seen in twin-shared out-of-frame alpha sequences.

Template switching, a step in the protocol, added a universal primer site, and cDNA carried unique molecular identifiers. Each CDR3 protein gets one entry after TCRdb re-called the 5' RACE reads with MiXCR. The sample lists about 200,000 distinct CDR3 sequences, about 10% occurring once. In its sample, this clonotype was seen many times. Its antigen is undetermined. The CDR3 consists of 14 residues. The ends were cut back, 3 bases at V and 5 bases at J, with 13 bases in the middle. Germline CDR1 and CDR2: KGHSH and LQKENI. The chain has TRBV18 and TRBJ2-5; D is unclear. Sample: memory T cells sorted from blood. This TCR derives from a man in his fifties or sixties in good health. CDR3 DNA sequence: TGTGCCAGCTCACCCCATATAACCGGGGAGACCCAGTACTTC. It specifies CASSPHITGETQYF.